This TCR beta chain originates from a study of T-cell memory formation after mild COVID-19. Across the study: Most TCR clusters belonged to a single donor.

TCRdb reprocessed the 5' RACE reads with MiXCR, giving one entry per CDR3 protein. The data show around 300,000 distinct CDR3 sequences, roughly a fifth seen once. In the case of this clonotype: Its antigen is unknown.

Study-level results: The finding that pre-infection memory included some responding clones suggested that cross-reactive memory joined. Specificity for SARS-CoV-2 was not confirmed among the second-wave clones peaking on day 37. Among contracting clones, CD4+ were mainly CM/EM and CD8+ enriched in EMRA.

The CDR3 spans 15 residues. Germline CDR1 is SGHTA and CDR2 is FQGNSA. Trimming took 5 bases from V and 5 from J, leaving 15 bases between them. The clonotype was recovered from a man aged 18 to 35 who had mild COVID-19 (a few samples of this study predate the infection). Cell type and time point are not known. Material for sequencing was PBMCs or a T cell subset sorted from them (not recorded which). The V call is TRBV7-2, the J call TRBJ1-4; D not resolved. The chain's CDR3 is CASSPVGRPNEKLFF. CDR3 DNA sequence: TGTGCCAGCAGCCCGGTGGGCCGGCCGAATGAAAAACTGTTTTTT.